Presented here are 8 T cell receptor beta chains from one specimen sequenced in a study of blood T cell repertoires in COVID-19. This table comes from immunoSEQ multiplex PCR, and its TCRdb copy is limited to in-frame clones, with some not included. The sample yields some 40,000 clones, about 88% seen once. The sample consisted of peripheral blood. These receptors all stem from a man aged 65 to 85 with active COVID-19.

The V and J genes are TRBV29-1 and TRBJ2-5; perhaps TRBD1 as D (6 bases). V was clipped by 0 bases and J by 5 bases, with 16 bases between them. The CDR3 contains 15 residues. CDR1 and CDR2 from the germline V gene are SQVTM and ANQGSEA. CDR3 sequence: CSVEDPYKGDETQYF. The CDR3 DNA is TGCAGCGTTGAAGATCCGTACAAGGGGGACGAGACCCAGTACTTC. The full variable domain, its missing parts supplied by reference TRBV29-1 and TRBJ2-5, is SAVISQKPSRDICQRGTSLTIQCQVDSQVTMMFWYRQQPGQSLTLIATANQGSEATYESGFVIDKFPISRPNLTFSTLTVSNMSPEDSSIYLCSVEDPYKGDETQYFGPGTRLLVL.

The chain has TRBV7-2 and TRBJ1-4; D is possibly TRBD1 (5 bases). The CDR3 loop spans 15 amino acids. In germline, CDR1 is SGHTA, CDR2 FQGNSA. V was shortened by 7 bases and J by 3 bases, with 15 bases between the two germline ends. The chain's CDR3 is CASTGPDNANEKLFF. Here the CDR3 DNA reads TGTGCCAGCACCGGCCCGGACAACGCTAATGAAAAACTGTTTTTT.

This sequence joins TRBV7-2 and TRBJ1-6; D is unresolved. V was shortened by 0 bases and J by 6 bases, with 12 bases between the two germline ends. This CDR3 is 16 amino acids long. Germline loops: CDR1 SGHTA, CDR2 FQGNSA. The CDR3 DNA sequence: TGTGCCAGCAGCTTAGCGCGAGGGAGCAGTAATTCACCCCTCCACTTT. Its translation: CASSLARGSSNSPLHF.

The CDR3 nucleotides read TGTGCCACCAGCAGAGGTGGGACTACCGCTAACTATGGCTACACCTTC. It is translated as CATSRGGTTANYGYTF. The chain uses TRBV15 and TRBJ1-2; D possibly corresponds to TRBD1 (5 bases). V lost 1 base, J lost 0 bases, and 12 bases lay in between. The length of the CDR3 is 16 residues. Germline V gives CDR1 LNHNV, CDR2 YYDKDF (reference sequence).

V and J are TRBV6-6 and TRBJ2-6, with 8 bases lining up with TRBD2. V dropped 5 bases and J dropped 0; count of bases not matched to a gene: 15. CDR1 is MNHNY, CDR2 SVGAGI, per germline (reference sequence). The CDR3 loop spans 20 amino acids. This CDR3 reads CASSLYSGMEPLSGANVLTF. In DNA, the CDR3 is TGTGCCAGCAGTCTCTATAGCGGGATGGAACCTCTCTCTGGGGCCAACGTCCTGACTTTC.

The V gene is TRBV4-3, the J gene TRBJ1-6; 10 positions agree with TRBD1. CDR3 length: 20 amino acids. CDR1 LGHNA and CDR2 YSLEER come from the germline V gene. V lost 1 base to trimming and J lost 2 bases; unmatched junction nucleotides: 11. In DNA, the CDR3 is TGCGCCAGCAGCCAAGCCCCCCGGGACAGGGGAACTCCCTATAATTCACCCCTCCACTTT. Its translation: CASSQAPRDRGTPYNSPLHF.

This sequence joins TRBV24-1 and TRBJ2-7; 10 positions match TRBD2. The CDR3 length is 17 residues. CDR1 is KGHDR and CDR2 is SFDVKD in the germline V gene. V lost 0 bases and J lost 4; bases outside the gene matches: 8. CDR3 sequence: CATSDLRCLAGDYEQYF. In nucleotides, the CDR3 is TGTGCCACCAGTGATTTGCGGTGCCTAGCGGGAGATTACGAGCAGTACTTC.

The rearrangement joins TRBV6-5 to TRBJ1-6; tentatively, D is TRBD1 (5 bases). There are 14 residues in the CDR3. CDR1 and CDR2 (germline): MNHEY, SVGAGI. Deletions cut 4 bases from V and 9 bases from J, with 13 bases between. The CDR3 coding sequence is TGTGCCAGCAGTTCCGGACATCACAGTTCACCCCTCCACTTT. This gives the protein CASSSGHHSSPLHF.